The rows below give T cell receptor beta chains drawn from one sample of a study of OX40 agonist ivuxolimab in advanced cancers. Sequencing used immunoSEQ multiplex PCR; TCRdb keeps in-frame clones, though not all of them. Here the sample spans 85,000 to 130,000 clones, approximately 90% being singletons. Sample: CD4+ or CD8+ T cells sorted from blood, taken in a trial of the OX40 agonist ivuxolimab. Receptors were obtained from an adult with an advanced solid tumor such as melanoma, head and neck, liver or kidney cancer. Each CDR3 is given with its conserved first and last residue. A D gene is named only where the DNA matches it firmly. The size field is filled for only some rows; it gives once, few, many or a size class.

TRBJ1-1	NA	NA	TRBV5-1	TGCGCCAGCAGCTCAACCGCGGTCGGCACTGAAGCTTTCTTT	CASSSTAVGTEAFF
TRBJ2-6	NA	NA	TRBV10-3	TGTGCCATCAGCGGCTACTCTGGGGCCAACGTCCTGACTTTC	CAISGYSGANVLTF
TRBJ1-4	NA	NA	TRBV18	TGTGCCAGCTCACGATTCGATGAAAAACTGTTTTTT	CASSRFDEKLFF
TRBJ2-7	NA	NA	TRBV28	TGTGCCAGCAGCGGGGGACAGATTAGCTCCTACGAGCAGTACTTC	CASSGGQISSYEQYF
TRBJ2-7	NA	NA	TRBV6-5	TGTGCCAGCAGTTATGTTCGTTCGGCCTACGAGCAGTACTTC	CASSYVRSAYEQYF
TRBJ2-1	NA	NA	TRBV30	TGTGCCTGGAGGACCGGGGGCTCCTACAATGAGCAGTTCTTC	CAWRTGGSYNEQFF
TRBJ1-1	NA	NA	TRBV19	TGTGCCAGTAGTATTAAAGAGGGGAACACTGAAGCTTTCTTT	CASSIKEGNTEAFF
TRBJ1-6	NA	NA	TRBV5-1	TGCGCCAGCAGCTTGCCGGGGCAGAGGACCTATAATTCACCCCTCCACTTT	CASSLPGQRTYNSPLHF
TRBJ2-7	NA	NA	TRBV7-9	TGTGCCAGCAGCCGAGAGTTACACAAGTTTAGCTCCTACGAGCAGTACTTC	CASSRELHKFSSYEQYF
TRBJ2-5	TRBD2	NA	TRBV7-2	TGTGCCAGCAGCTTATCTAGCGGGGGGGCCGGGGAGACCCAGTACTTC	CASSLSSGGAGETQYF
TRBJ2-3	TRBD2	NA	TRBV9	TGTGCCAGCAGCGTATTCAGCGGGGGCTCAGATACGCAGTATTTT	CASSVFSGGSDTQYF
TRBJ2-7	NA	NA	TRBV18	TGTGCCAGCTCACCATCGGGGGACTGGCAACCTAGCTCCTACGAGCAGTACTTC	CASSPSGDWQPSSYEQYF
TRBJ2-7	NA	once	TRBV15	TGTGCCACCAGCAGAGATCGATCGGGGAGTCCGTACTTC	CATSRDRSGSPYF
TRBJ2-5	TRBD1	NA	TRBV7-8	TGTGCCAGCAGCCCGACAGGGCCCCAAGAGACCCAGTACTTC	CASSPTGPQETQYF
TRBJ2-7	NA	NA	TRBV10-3	TGTGCCATCAGTGAGTCAACTCTGGGCTACGAGCAGTACTTC	CAISESTLGYEQYF
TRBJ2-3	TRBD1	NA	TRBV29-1	TGCAGCGTCGATGGGACAGACACAGATACGCAGTATTTT	CSVDGTDTDTQYF
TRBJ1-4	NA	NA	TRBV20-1	TGCAGTGCCCAACCGGGACGGGCGCGATTTTTT	CSAQPGRARFF
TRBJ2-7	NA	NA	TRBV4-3	TGCGCCAGCAGCCATTCCAGGGGTTACGAGCAGTACTTC	CASSHSRGYEQYF
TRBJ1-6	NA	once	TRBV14	TGTGCCAGCAGCCAAGGGTCAGGGCTCGGTAATTCACCCCTCCACTTT	CASSQGSGLGNSPLHF
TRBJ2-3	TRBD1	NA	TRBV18	TGTGCCAGCTCACCCTCGGCGTTAAGGGGGCAAGATACGCAGTATTTT	CASSPSALRGQDTQYF
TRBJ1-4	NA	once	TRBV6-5	TGTGCCAGCAGTTACCGAAGACAAGGTGAAAAACTGTTTTTT	CASSYRRQGEKLFF
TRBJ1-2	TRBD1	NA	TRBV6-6	TGTGCCAGCAGTAGAGACGGGACAGGGGTGGATGGCTACACCTTC	CASSRDGTGVDGYTF
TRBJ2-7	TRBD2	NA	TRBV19	TGTGCCAGTAGTACTAGCGGGGGGACGACAAACGAGCAGTACTTC	CASSTSGGTTNEQYF
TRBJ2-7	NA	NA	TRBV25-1	TGTGCCAGCAGTGGGCGGACGGTTCGGGAGCAGTACTTC	CASSGRTVREQYF
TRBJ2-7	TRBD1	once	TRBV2	TGTGCCAGCAGATTGGGACAGTTAGCCAACTACGAGCAGTACTTC	CASRLGQLANYEQYF
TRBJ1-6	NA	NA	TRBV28	TGTGCCAGCACTCTCCTGGACAGTAGTAATTCACCCCTCCACTTT	CASTLLDSSNSPLHF
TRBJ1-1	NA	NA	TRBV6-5	TGTGCCAGCAGTTATTCGGAGGGGGGGACTGAAGCTTTCTTT	CASSYSEGGTEAFF
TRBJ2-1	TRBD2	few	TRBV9	TGTGCCAGCAGCGTAGGGACTAGCGGCCATAAGCAGTTCTTC	CASSVGTSGHKQFF
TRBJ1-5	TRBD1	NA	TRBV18	TGTGCCAGCTCACCCAGGGGGTCCAGCAATCAGCCCCAGCATTTT	CASSPRGSSNQPQHF
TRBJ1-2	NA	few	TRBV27	TGTGCCAGCAGGAAGGACACTTACTATGGCTACACCTTC	CASRKDTYYGYTF
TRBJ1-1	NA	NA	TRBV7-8	TGTGCCAGCAGAGAAACCAGGGAAACTGAAGCTTTCTTT	CASRETRETEAFF
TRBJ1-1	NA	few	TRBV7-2	TGTGCCAGCAGCTTAGCCACAACCCGGCAGGCCAGCGGGAACACTGAAGCTTTCTTT	CASSLATTRQASGNTEAFF
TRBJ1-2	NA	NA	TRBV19	TGTGCCAGTAGTCAAACCCGAGCTAACTATGGCTACACCTTC	CASSQTRANYGYTF
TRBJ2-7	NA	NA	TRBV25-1	TGTGCCAGCAGTGTGACAGGTGCCTACGAGCAGTACTTC	CASSVTGAYEQYF
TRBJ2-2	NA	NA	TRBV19	TGTGCCAGTAGTATGAACAGGATGAACACCGGGGAGCTGTTTTTT	CASSMNRMNTGELFF
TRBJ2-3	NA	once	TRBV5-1	TGCGCCAGCAGCTTGGCAGGACAGAGCACAGATACGCAGTATTTT	CASSLAGQSTDTQYF
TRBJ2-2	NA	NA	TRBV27	TGTGCCAGCAGGGCCGAGAACAGGAACACCGGGGAGCTGTTTTTT	CASRAENRNTGELFF
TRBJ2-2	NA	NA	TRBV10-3	TGTGCCATCAGTGAGTCGTTGGGCCTGGGGGCGAACACCGGGGAGCTGTTTTTT	CAISESLGLGANTGELFF
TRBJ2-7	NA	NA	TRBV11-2	TGTGCCAGCAGCTTATTATCGGCAGGGGACTCCTACGAGCAGTACTTC	CASSLLSAGDSYEQYF
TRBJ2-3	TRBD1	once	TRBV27	TGTGCCAGCAAACCGGGACAGCACACAGATACGCAGTATTTT	CASKPGQHTDTQYF
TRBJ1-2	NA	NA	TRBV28	TGTGCCAGCAGCCCAGACAGGACCTATGGCTACACCTTC	CASSPDRTYGYTF
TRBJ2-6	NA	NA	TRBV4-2	TGTGCCAGCAGCCAAGAGGTCTCTGGGGCCAACGTCCTGACTTTC	CASSQEVSGANVLTF
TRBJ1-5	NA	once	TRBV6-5	TGTGCCATCTCAGACGCTGGGGGTCAGCCCCAGCATTTT	CAISDAGGQPQHF
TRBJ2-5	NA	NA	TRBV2	TGTGCCAGCAGTCCTACTAACCAGGGGATCGAGACCCAGTACTTC	CASSPTNQGIETQYF
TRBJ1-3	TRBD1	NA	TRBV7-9	TGTGCCAGCAGGTCTCCACAGGGGCCGGGAAACACCATATATTTT	CASRSPQGPGNTIYF
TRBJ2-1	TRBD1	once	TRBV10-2	TGCGCCAGCACGGGACAGGGAGGGAATGAGCAGTTCTTC	CASTGQGGNEQFF
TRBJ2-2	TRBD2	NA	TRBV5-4	TGTGCCAGCAGTTTTAGCGGGGCAGCAGGGGAGCTGTTTTTT	CASSFSGAAGELFF
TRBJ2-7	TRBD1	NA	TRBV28	TGTGCCAGCCGAACGGACAGGGGATACGAGCAGTACTTC	CASRTDRGYEQYF
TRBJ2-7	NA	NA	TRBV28	TGTGCCAGCAGTTTTCCACTCTCCGAGCAGTACTTC	CASSFPLSEQYF
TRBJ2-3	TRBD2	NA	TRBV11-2	TGTGCCAGCAGCTTAGCACTAGCGAGAGATACGCAGTATTTT	CASSLALARDTQYF
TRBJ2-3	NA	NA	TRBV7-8	TGTGCCAGCAGCCGCCGGTGGGCTAGTGCAGATACGCAGTATTTT	CASSRRWASADTQYF
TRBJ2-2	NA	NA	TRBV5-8	TGTGCCAGCAGCCTGGCAGGGAACACCGGGGAGCTGTTTTTT	CASSLAGNTGELFF
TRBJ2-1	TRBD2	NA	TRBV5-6	TGTGCCAGCAGCTTCCCCCTAGCGGGGGGATCCAATGAGCAGTTCTTC	CASSFPLAGGSNEQFF
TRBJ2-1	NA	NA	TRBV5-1	TGCGCCAGCAGCTTAGGGGGGACGTCCTACAATGAGCAGTTCTTC	CASSLGGTSYNEQFF
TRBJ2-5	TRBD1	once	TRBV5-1	TGCGCCAGCAGCTTCCAGGGACAGTATCAAGAGACCCAGTACTTC	CASSFQGQYQETQYF